These 20 T cell receptor beta chains were sequenced from one sample in a study of human T cells and chemical hapten exposure. One entry per CDR3 protein results from TCRdb running MiXCR on the RACE reads. The sample carries roughly 30,000 distinct CDR3 sequences, 8% to 9.5% recorded once. Specified time point: patch test 2, 6 weeks after DPC sensitization. The sample's treatment: therapeutic diphenylcyclopropenone sensitization with weekly scalp DPC. The sequences come from whole blood, collected in connection with sensitization to the hapten diphenylcyclopropenone (DPC). The receptor source for this set is a man aged 30 to 45 with alopecia areata. Some clones in this sample may be carry-over from other donors' samples.

This clonotype has a count of ten or more. This rearrangement joins TRBV6-5 to TRBJ2-5; D remains ambiguous. The CDR3 spans 15 residues. Trimming cost V 5 bases and J 4 bases, with 17 bases left between them. Germline-derived CDR1 and CDR2 are MNHEY and SVGAGI. CDR3 amino acids: CASSTPDRLAETQYF. The DNA for the CDR3 is TGTGCCAGCAGTACGCCGGATCGCCTGGCAGAGACCCAGTACTTC.

The chain is built from TRBV30 and TRBJ2-1, with no clear D. This CDR3 has 8 amino acids. CDR1 GTSNPN and CDR2 SVGIG come from the germline V gene (reference sequence). Deletions cut 4 bases from V and 14 bases from J, with 6 bases between. CDR3 coding DNA: TGTGCCTGGAATGAAGAGTTCTTC. It encodes CAWNEEFF.

This clonotype was observed a few times. The chain uses TRBV6-6 and TRBJ1-6; no reliable D call. The CDR3 is 13 amino acids. The ends were cut back, 6 bases at V and 5 bases at J, with 8 bases in the middle. Germline V gene data show CDR1 as MNHNY and CDR2 as SVGAGI (reference sequence). CDR3: CASRSTDNSPLHF. CDR3 nucleotide sequence: TGTGCCAGCAGATCGACGGATAATTCACCCCTCCACTTT.

The chain has TRBV27 and TRBJ2-3; possible D gene TRBD1, 6 bases. Germline V CDR1 and CDR2: MNHEY, SMNVEV (reference sequence). The CDR3 consists of 15 residues. V shed 4 bases and J shed 1 base, with 12 bases lying between them. CDR3 bases: TGTGCCAGCAGTTCCCGTAACAGGGGCACAGATACGCAGTATTTT. It specifies CASSSRNRGTDTQYF.

This clonotype is medium-sized by share. V and J are TRBV6-1 and TRBJ2-2; D is undetermined. The CDR3 is made up of 13 amino acids. Trimming left V 3 bases short and J 1 base short, with 3 bases between. Germline loops: CDR1 MNHNS, CDR2 SASEGT. Written as DNA, the CDR3 is TGTGCCAGCAGTGACGGGAACACCGGGGAGCTGTTTTTT. The encoded protein is CASSDGNTGELFF.

The genes are TRBV12-3 or TRBV12-4 and TRBJ1-6, with TRBD1 matching 9 bases. The CDR3 is 14 amino acids. The V gene end was trimmed by 3 bases and the J gene end by 7 bases; junction bases not matched to a gene: 1. CDR3 in amino acids: CASSFGQGNSPLHF. The CDR3 coding sequence is TGTGCCAGCAGTTTTGGACAGGGGAATTCACCCCTCCACTTT.

This clonotype showed up many times. J is TRBJ1-1 and V is TRBV28; D not resolved. Trimming pared 10 bases from V and 1 base from J, leaving 13 bases between. The CDR3 loop spans 13 amino acids. Germline CDR1 and CDR2: MDHEN and SYDVKM. The CDR3 nucleotides read TGTGCCATCGAAAGGCCACCGAACACTGAAGCTTTCTTT. It translates to CAIERPPNTEAFF.

The gene calls are TRBV29-1 and TRBJ1-4, with no clear D. This CDR3 contains 13 residues. Germline V lookup: CDR1 SQVTM, CDR2 ANQGSEA. V gave up 3 bases and J gave up 5 bases, with 10 bases separating them. In DNA, the CDR3 is TGCAGCGTTGAGGGCCCCTCGAATGAAAAACTGTTTTTT. Amino acid sequence: CSVEGPSNEKLFF.

The chain uses TRBV7-2 and TRBJ1-5; D is undetermined. Germline V gene data show CDR1 as SGHTA and CDR2 as FQGNSA. The CDR3 runs 14 residues. Trimming left V 5 bases short and J 2 bases short, with 10 bases between. CDR3 nucleotide sequence: TGTGCCAGCAGCATTGGGAGAGGCAATCAGCCCCAGCATTTT. It specifies CASSIGRGNQPQHF.

This clonotype was seen repeatedly, ten times or more. V is TRBV5-4 and J is TRBJ1-4; 9 bases line up with TRBD1. The CDR3 extends over 15 amino acids. J gave up 8 bases and V 2 bases, and 7 bases lay outside the gene matches. Germline V gives CDR1 SGHNT, CDR2 YYREEE (reference sequence). The CDR3 loop reads CASSFTGGDHEKLFF. Here the CDR3 DNA reads TGTGCCAGCAGCTTCACAGGGGGCGATCACGAAAAACTGTTTTTT.

At least ten counts were recorded for this clonotype. This CDR3 reads CASSLWGQPSYEQYF. The CDR3 region has the DNA TGTGCCAGCAGCTTATGGGGGCAGCCATCCTACGAGCAGTACTTC. This sequence joins TRBV7-9 and TRBJ2-7; weak D call: TRBD1 (6 bases). The germline gives CDR1 SEHNR, CDR2 FQNEAQ (reference sequence). The CDR3 is 15 amino acids. Between the trimmed V and J ends, which lost 2 bases and 1 base, there was a span of 12 bases. Combining the CDR3 with reference TRBV7-9 and TRBJ2-7 gives the whole variable domain DTGVSQNPRHKITKRGQNVTFRCDPISEHNRLYWYRQTLGQGPEFLTYFQNEAQLEKSRLLSDRFSAERPKGSFSTLEIQRTEQGDSAMYLCASSLWGQPSYEQYFGPGTRLTVT.

This clonotype turned up a few times. The rearrangement joins TRBV7-9 to TRBJ2-1; tentative D call: TRBD1 (5 bases). The V end lost 1 base, the J end lost 7 bases, and 11 bases lay between the germline ends. This CDR3 has 14 residues. From germline, CDR1 is SEHNR and CDR2 FQNEAQ (reference sequence). The CDR3 loop is CASSLVAGRNEQFF. CDR3 DNA: TGTGCCAGCAGCTTAGTGGCAGGGCGAAATGAGCAGTTCTTC.

The chain links TRBV7-8 to TRBJ1-4; D gene ambiguous. Germline loops: CDR1 SGHVS, CDR2 FQNEAQ. Between the trimmed V and J ends, which lost 5 bases and 0 bases, there was a span of 10 bases. CDR3 length: 15 amino acids. CDR3 DNA sequence: TGTGCCAGCAGCGGCAAAAACACAACTAATGAAAAACTGTTTTTT. Its translation: CASSGKNTTNEKLFF. The full variable domain, rest sourced from reference TRBV7-8 and TRBJ1-4, is GAGVSQSPRYKVAKRGQDVALRCDPISGHVSLFWYQQALGQGPEFLTYFQNEAQLDKSGLPSDRFFAERPEGSVSTLKIQRTQQEDSAVYLCASSGKNTTNEKLFFGSGTQLSVL.

This clonotype was observed at least ten times. The chain employs TRBV7-6 and TRBJ2-1, with 12 bases that match TRBD2. The length of the CDR3 is 18 residues. CDR1 is SGHVS, CDR2 FNYEAQ, per germline. With V trimmed by 0 bases and J by 0 bases, 3 bases remained unmatched. Here the CDR3 DNA reads TGTGCCAGCAGCTTAGCCGCTAGCGGGAGGGCCTCCTACAATGAGCAGTTCTTC. It translates to CASSLAASGRASYNEQFF.

This clonotype appeared many times. The chain employs TRBV29-1 and TRBJ2-2; D could derive from TRBD1 or TRBD2 (6 bases each). This CDR3 spans 14 amino acids. Trimming removed 4 bases from V and 5 bases from J, with 14 bases in between. Germline CDR1 SQVTM, CDR2 ANQGSEA. The CDR3 loop is CSVGLRGGTGELFF. The CDR3 DNA reads as TGCAGCGTTGGTCTCAGGGGAGGAACCGGGGAGCTGTTTTTT.

This clonotype was detected a few times. The chain has TRBV15 and TRBJ1-1; 11 nucleotides match TRBD1. The germline CDR1 and CDR2 sequences are LNHNV and YYDKDF (reference sequence). V lost 0 bases and J lost 3; bases outside the gene matches: 12. The CDR3 has 19 amino acids. CDR3 sequence reads: CATSRDPHRDRGRDTEAFF. The DNA of the CDR3 is TGTGCCACCAGCAGAGACCCCCACCGGGACAGGGGGAGGGACACTGAAGCTTTCTTT.

The sample holds many counts of this clonotype. V and J are TRBV6-6 and TRBJ1-5; weak D call: TRBD1 (5 bases). This CDR3 region has 15 residues. Per germline, CDR1 MNHNY and CDR2 SVGAGI (reference sequence). The V gene lost 7 bases and the J gene lost 2 bases, with 15 bases spanning the gap. The CDR3 DNA follows: TGTGCCAGCACCTGGGGCAGGGAGGGCAATCAGCCCCAGCATTTT. It codes for CASTWGREGNQPQHF.

This clonotype was seen at least ten times. This chain connects TRBV12-3 or TRBV12-4 to TRBJ2-5, with TRBD2 identical over 12 bases. V dropped 8 bases and J dropped 1; count of bases not matched to a gene: 2. The CDR3 consists of 14 residues. The CDR3 DNA follows: TGTGCCAGCCGGACTAGCGGGGCCCAAGAGACCCAGTACTTC. It is translated as CASRTSGAQETQYF.

Ten or more counts support this clonotype. CDR3: CASTEPGANVLTF. The DNA for the CDR3 is TGCGCCAGCACGGAACCCGGGGCCAACGTCCTGACTTTC. The chain joins TRBV5-1 to TRBJ2-6, with no clear D. The CDR3 runs to 13 residues. The germline V and J ends were trimmed by 6 bases and 4 bases, with 8 bases remaining between them. Germline CDR1 reads SGHRS; CDR2 reads YFSETQ.

This clonotype has at least ten counts. The chain couples TRBV7-9 to TRBJ2-7, with 7 bases that match TRBD1. V lost 2 bases to trimming and J lost 3 bases; unmatched junction nucleotides: 7. CDR1 SEHNR and CDR2 FQNEAQ come from the germline V gene (reference sequence). This CDR3 region has 15 residues. The DNA for the CDR3 is TGTGCCAGCAGCTTAACCGGGACAGCTCACTACGAGCAGTACTTC. It translates to CASSLTGTAHYEQYF.